The entry that follows covers one T cell receptor (beta chain) sequence. Its antigen is still unknown. This entry is derived from a study of T cell responses to AZD1222 COVID-19 vaccine. Germline loops: CDR1 SQVTM, CDR2 ANQGSEA. V lost 4 bases, J lost 4 bases, and 14 bases lay in between. The CDR3 is 13 residues long. Broader study findings: Clonal diversity was possibly underestimated, and white British individuals and females predominated among donors. Following two doses of AZD1222, Spike-specific TCR breadth and depth rose.

Assay used: immunoSEQ multiplex PCR; TCRdb lists only in-frame clones, some missing. The profile shows tens of thousands of clones, 81% of them singletons. This TCR derives from an adult who received the AZD1222 COVID-19 vaccine. The chain has TRBV29-1 and TRBJ2-7, with D possibly matching TRBD2 (6 bases). The sequenced sample was peripheral blood, obtained 28 days after the second AZD1222 dose. CDR3: CSVVPRSGYEQYF. Written as DNA, the CDR3 is TGCAGCGTTGTCCCTAGAAGCGGGTACGAGCAGTACTTC.